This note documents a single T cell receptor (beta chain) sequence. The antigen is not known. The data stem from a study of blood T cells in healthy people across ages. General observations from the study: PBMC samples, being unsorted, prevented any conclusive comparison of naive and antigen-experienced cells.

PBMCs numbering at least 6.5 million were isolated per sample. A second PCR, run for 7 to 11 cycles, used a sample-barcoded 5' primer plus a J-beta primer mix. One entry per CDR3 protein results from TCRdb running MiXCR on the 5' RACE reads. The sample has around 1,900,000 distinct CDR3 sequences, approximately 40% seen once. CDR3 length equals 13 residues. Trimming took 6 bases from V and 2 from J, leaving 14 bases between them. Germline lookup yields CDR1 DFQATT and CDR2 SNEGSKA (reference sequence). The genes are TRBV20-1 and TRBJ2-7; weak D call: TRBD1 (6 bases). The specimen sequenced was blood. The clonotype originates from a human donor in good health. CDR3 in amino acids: CSAPLQGAYEQYF. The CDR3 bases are TGCAGTGCCCCATTACAGGGCGCCTACGAGCAGTACTTC.